The rows below give T cell receptor beta chains drawn from one sample of a study of blood T cell repertoires in COVID-19. Sequencing used immunoSEQ multiplex PCR; TCRdb keeps in-frame clones, though not all of them. Of fewer than 400,000 clones in the sample, approximately 83% are singletons; the top ten hold roughly 2%. The sample taken for sequencing was PBMCs or T cells enriched from blood (not recorded which). These TCRs come from a young man who had recovered from COVID-19. Each CDR3 is given with its conserved first and last residue. D genes are given only for firm matches. Size tells how often a clone was seen (once, few, many) or the class of an expanded clone, and some rows leave it out.

d_call: NA; j_call: TRBJ1-2; v_call: TRBV7-9; clone_size: NA; cdr3_aa: CASSFSQDYGYTF; cdr3_nt: TGTGCCAGCAGCTTCTCACAGGATTATGGCTACACCTTC
d_call: TRBD1; j_call: TRBJ2-5; v_call: TRBV27; clone_size: NA; cdr3_aa: CASRIRTGEGETQYF; cdr3_nt: TGTGCCAGCAGAATTAGGACAGGGGAGGGAGAGACCCAGTACTTC
d_call: TRBD2; j_call: TRBJ2-7; v_call: TRBV4-1; clone_size: few; cdr3_aa: CASSQKGLDFGEQYF; cdr3_nt: TGCGCCAGCAGCCAAAAGGGACTAGACTTCGGGGAGCAGTACTTC
d_call: NA; j_call: TRBJ1-1; v_call: TRBV6-5; clone_size: NA; cdr3_aa: CASTRGSTLNTEAFF; cdr3_nt: TGTGCCAGCACACGAGGATCCACCTTGAACACTGAAGCTTTCTTT
d_call: TRBD2; j_call: TRBJ2-3; v_call: TRBV9; clone_size: NA; cdr3_aa: CASRGPPLAGDSTDTQYF; cdr3_nt: TGTGCCAGCAGGGGACCCCCTCTAGCGGGGGATAGCACAGATACGCAGTATTTT
d_call: NA; j_call: TRBJ2-7; v_call: TRBV19; clone_size: NA; cdr3_aa: CASSIELWTVSHEQYF; cdr3_nt: TGTGCCAGTAGTATAGAACTCTGGACAGTGTCCCACGAGCAGTACTTC
d_call: TRBD1; j_call: TRBJ1-1; v_call: TRBV6-2/TRBV6-3; clone_size: NA; cdr3_aa: CASSYNGQGSEAFF; cdr3_nt: TGTGCCAGCAGTTATAACGGACAGGGATCTGAAGCTTTCTTT
d_call: TRBD1; j_call: TRBJ1-1; v_call: TRBV7-6; clone_size: NA; cdr3_aa: CASSGQPFTEAFF; cdr3_nt: TGTGCCAGCTCGGGACAGCCTTTCACTGAAGCTTTCTTT
d_call: TRBD1; j_call: TRBJ2-3; v_call: TRBV9; clone_size: NA; cdr3_aa: CASSVGRDRGLDTQYF; cdr3_nt: TGTGCCAGCAGCGTAGGAAGGGACAGGGGGCTAGATACGCAGTATTTT
d_call: NA; j_call: TRBJ1-1; v_call: TRBV27; clone_size: NA; cdr3_aa: CASSLSGGLNTEAFF; cdr3_nt: TGTGCCAGCAGTTTATCGGGGGGTTTGAACACTGAAGCTTTCTTT
d_call: NA; j_call: TRBJ1-2; v_call: TRBV19; clone_size: NA; cdr3_aa: CASSIQGANYGYTF; cdr3_nt: TGTGCCAGTAGTATTCAAGGGGCTAACTATGGCTACACCTTC
d_call: TRBD1; j_call: TRBJ2-5; v_call: TRBV2; clone_size: NA; cdr3_aa: CASSPRQGAGETQYF; cdr3_nt: TGTGCCAGCAGCCCTAGACAGGGGGCGGGGGAGACCCAGTACTTC
d_call: TRBD1; j_call: TRBJ1-2; v_call: TRBV10-2; clone_size: NA; cdr3_aa: CASSAGRGTGNYGYTF; cdr3_nt: TGCGCCAGCAGTGCGGGGCGGGGGACAGGGAACTATGGCTACACCTTC
d_call: NA; j_call: TRBJ2-3; v_call: TRBV20-1; clone_size: NA; cdr3_aa: CSASLDLGAPTDTQYF; cdr3_nt: TGCAGTGCTAGTTTGGACTTGGGGGCACCCACAGATACGCAGTATTTT
d_call: NA; j_call: TRBJ2-2; v_call: TRBV29-1; clone_size: NA; cdr3_aa: CSVFRGTGELFF; cdr3_nt: TGCAGCGTGTTCAGGGGCACCGGGGAGCTGTTTTTT
d_call: NA; j_call: TRBJ2-2; v_call: TRBV5-5; clone_size: NA; cdr3_aa: CASSLAPTPNTGELFF; cdr3_nt: TGTGCCAGCAGCTTGGCCCCGACACCGAACACCGGGGAGCTGTTTTTT
d_call: NA; j_call: TRBJ1-3; v_call: TRBV28; clone_size: NA; cdr3_aa: CASIGIGNTIYF; cdr3_nt: TGTGCCAGCATCGGGATTGGAAACACCATATATTTT
d_call: TRBD1; j_call: TRBJ1-1; v_call: TRBV4-3; clone_size: NA; cdr3_aa: CASSQGTGNFFAFF; cdr3_nt: TGCGCCAGCAGCCAAGGGACAGGGAATTTTTTCGCTTTCTTT
d_call: TRBD1; j_call: TRBJ1-3; v_call: TRBV2; clone_size: NA; cdr3_aa: CASRRRDSSGNTIYF; cdr3_nt: TGTGCCAGCAGGCGCCGGGACAGCTCTGGAAACACCATATATTTT
d_call: NA; j_call: TRBJ2-3; v_call: TRBV19; clone_size: once; cdr3_aa: CASSITPRATDTQYF; cdr3_nt: TGTGCCAGTAGTATAACCCCCAGGGCAACAGATACGCAGTATTTT
d_call: NA; j_call: TRBJ1-3; v_call: TRBV4-1; clone_size: NA; cdr3_aa: CASSQAKGGVSGNTIYF; cdr3_nt: TGCGCCAGCAGCCAAGCGAAGGGCGGGGTCTCTGGAAACACCATATATTTT
d_call: NA; j_call: TRBJ1-6; v_call: TRBV19; clone_size: NA; cdr3_aa: CASSINGDSPLHF; cdr3_nt: TGTGCCAGTAGTATTAACGGGGATTCACCCCTCCACTTT
d_call: TRBD1; j_call: TRBJ1-4; v_call: TRBV7-9; clone_size: NA; cdr3_aa: CASSFGQGGTEKLFF; cdr3_nt: TGTGCCAGCAGCTTCGGACAGGGAGGCACCGAAAAACTGTTTTTT
d_call: NA; j_call: TRBJ1-4; v_call: TRBV3-1/TRBV3-2; clone_size: NA; cdr3_aa: CASSRPGSREKLFF; cdr3_nt: TGTGCCAGCAGCCGCCCGGGATCTCGGGAAAAACTGTTTTTT
d_call: NA; j_call: TRBJ2-7; v_call: TRBV9; clone_size: NA; cdr3_aa: CASSGQDEQYF; cdr3_nt: TGTGCCAGCAGCGGCCAGGACGAGCAGTACTTC
d_call: NA; j_call: TRBJ1-2; v_call: TRBV5-5; clone_size: NA; cdr3_aa: CASSLFGGAGGYTF; cdr3_nt: TGTGCCAGCAGCTTGTTTGGAGGGGCAGGTGGCTACACCTTC
d_call: TRBD1; j_call: TRBJ1-5; v_call: TRBV6-6; clone_size: NA; cdr3_aa: CASRLTGEGNQPQHF; cdr3_nt: TGTGCCAGCAGATTGACAGGGGAGGGCAATCAGCCCCAGCATTTT
d_call: NA; j_call: TRBJ2-7; v_call: TRBV6-5; clone_size: NA; cdr3_aa: CASSLGSSYEQYF; cdr3_nt: TGTGCCAGCAGTTTAGGGAGCTCCTACGAGCAGTACTTC
d_call: TRBD1; j_call: TRBJ1-5; v_call: TRBV5-1; clone_size: NA; cdr3_aa: CASSLEGGDNQPQHF; cdr3_nt: TGCGCCAGCAGCTTGGAAGGGGGCGACAATCAGCCCCAGCATTTT
d_call: TRBD2; j_call: TRBJ2-1; v_call: TRBV5-6; clone_size: NA; cdr3_aa: CASSPQPTSGPYNEQFF; cdr3_nt: TGTGCCAGCAGCCCTCAGCCTACTAGCGGGCCGTACAATGAGCAGTTCTTC
d_call: TRBD1; j_call: TRBJ1-3; v_call: TRBV7-6; clone_size: once; cdr3_aa: CASSSFQGGYTGNTIYF; cdr3_nt: TGTGCCAGCAGCTCGTTCCAGGGGGGTTATACTGGAAACACCATATATTTT
d_call: TRBD1; j_call: TRBJ2-5; v_call: TRBV25-1; clone_size: NA; cdr3_aa: CASRGTEQETQYF; cdr3_nt: TGTGCCAGCAGAGGGACAGAACAAGAGACCCAGTACTTC
d_call: NA; j_call: TRBJ1-1; v_call: TRBV5-6; clone_size: NA; cdr3_aa: CASSSQGIVGTEAFF; cdr3_nt: TGTGCCAGCAGTTCGCAGGGTATTGTAGGCACTGAAGCTTTCTTT